This T cell receptor (beta chain) was observed in a study of shared clonotypes between healthy human individuals. Study background: Three plates were used per donor for CD4 naive, three for CD4 memory, two for CD8 naive and one for CD8 memory.

Per the original methods: Filtering differed for immunoSEQ, which gave only junction sequences without quality scores. Sequenced by immunoSEQ multiplex PCR; TCRdb stores in-frame clones only, minus some. V, J and clone size were drawn from that table, and D and trimming were deduced from the DNA. This table holds about 990,000 clones, approximately 80% found once. A remark on this clone: Antigen specificity is unknown. This likely came from a read error, as a far larger clone is one base away. Distinct nucleotide sequences in the sample also encode this CDR3.

The investigators split CD4+ cells into a CD45RA+ naive subset and a CD45RA-negative memory subset. The CDR3 sequence is 12 residues long. V gave up 5 bases and J gave up 4 bases, with 6 bases separating them. Germline V CDR1 and CDR2: MNHNY, SVGAGI (reference sequence). Overall study findings and caveats: Only blood underwent sampling, and tissue repertoires likely differ.

The receptor comes from a man aged 18 to 29 in good health. Some clones in this sample may be carry-over from other donors' samples. This rearrangement joins TRBV6-6 to TRBJ1-5; no clear D gene. Sample: memory CD4+ T cells from PBMCs. This sample's subset: CD45RA-negative fraction. The CDR3 protein is CASSDPNQPQHF. For the CDR3, the DNA is TGTGCCAGCAGTGACCCGAATCAGCCCCAGCATTTT.